This T cell receptor (beta chain) was obtained from a study of blood T cell repertoires in COVID-19 (dated by TCRdb to 2020 to 2021). Study-level background: Samples from collaborators originated in the United States, Italy and Spain and spanned both the acute and convalescent phases of COVID-19. The samples were drawn from the first 160 participants of the ongoing ImmuneRACE study and from 1,254 subjects provided by 6 global collaborators. The dataset comprised deeply sampled blood TCRbeta repertoires from subjects exposed to, actively infected with, or recovered from COVID-19. The prospective study material was composed of cDNA or gDNA derived from T cells, B-cell-depleted T cells, or PBMCs. The repertoires were released in a freely available public database meant as a resource for research on the immune response to SARS-CoV-2. A de-identified subject ID, COVID-19 status, age in years and sex were almost always included in the sample metadata. Where available, HLA class I and class II types were taken from metadata supplied by the sample provider and were not determined by assay-based typing. What the research found in general, with its limitations: The amount of clinical and demographic metadata varied by source and participant and was provided uncurated.

One collaborating source in Seattle enrolled patients during active infection and followed them longitudinally through the course of disease. Each collaborating institution followed its own protocols to collect whole blood in K2EDTA tubes. For TCRbeta analysis, collaborator samples were shipped as frozen whole blood, as isolated PBMCs, or as DNA extracted from either sample type. About this clone itself: The target of this receptor is not known. Nothing much larger sits one base from this clone, and base qualities are not available.

The CDR3 runs 15 residues from the cysteine to the phenylalanine. Just the 45-base CDR3 DNA is kept, in frame starting at base 1. The germline V gene encodes CDR1 SGHRS and CDR2 YFSETQ. V is cut back by 3 bases and J by 1 base, with 1 base in the junction unmatched. TCRbeta CDR3 regions were amplified from genomic DNA by means of the immunoSEQ Assay, a bias-controlled multiplex PCR. The paper's processing steps were these. The number of nucleated cells in each sample was estimated by amplification of reference gene primers within the assay. To quantify the absolute abundance of each unique TCRbeta CDR3 rearrangement, sequence reads were collapsed and filtered. For each sample, productive Simpson clonality was calculated by taking the square root of Simpson's diversity index across productive rearrangements. Not all clones reach the TCRdb copy of this immuneACCESS table, which keeps in-frame sequences only. Checked studies attribute under half of the gap to unresolved V genes and leave the rest unexplained. V and J calls and clone size come straight from that table; D and trimming were deduced from the DNA. The sample yields around 290,000 clones; approximately 90% were counted once. Approximately 2.1% of the sample is taken by the ten largest.

This chain joins TRBV5-1 to TRBJ1-5, with 10 junctional bases fitting TRBD1. The source material was peripheral blood. The clonotype originates from a woman in her 30s with COVID-19, enrolled during active disease. The DNA sequence is as follows: TGCGCCAGCAGCTCGGGACAGGGGAGCAATCAGCCCCAGCATTTT. Its amino acids are CASSSGQGSNQPQHF.